The clone carrying this TCR beta chain has ten or more counts. Its antigen is undetermined. This record belongs to a study of human T cells and chemical hapten exposure. Background on the study: 2% DPC applied to a 2 cm by 2 cm arm area sensitized donors. Study-wide findings and caveats: Expanded TCRs made up significantly more big CDR3 similarity clusters than controls did. Donors were affected by alopecia, so their immune reaction might vary from that of healthy individuals.

The sample's time point: patch test 1, 2 weeks after DPC sensitization. Treatment: therapeutic diphenylcyclopropenone sensitization with weekly scalp DPC. The CDR3 is made up of 14 amino acids. Germline CDR1 SEHNR, CDR2 FQNEAQ (reference sequence). Trimming pared 0 bases from V and 10 bases from J, leaving 13 bases between. The library attached unique molecular identifiers to individual cDNA molecules. Each CDR3 protein is one row after TCRdb ran MiXCR on the RACE reads. The top ten clones hold about 3.5% of a sample with 74,000 or so distinct CDR3 sequences, about 11% of them seen once. The sample here was whole blood, taken in connection with sensitization to the hapten diphenylcyclopropenone (DPC). The chain carries TRBV7-9 and TRBJ1-5; D remains unclear. The sequence came from a woman aged 60 to 75 with alopecia areata. Some clones in this sample may be carry-over from other donors' samples. The CDR3 loop reads CASSLADGSFPQHF. The CDR3 DNA reads as TGTGCCAGCAGCTTAGCGGACGGCTCTTTTCCCCAGCATTTT.